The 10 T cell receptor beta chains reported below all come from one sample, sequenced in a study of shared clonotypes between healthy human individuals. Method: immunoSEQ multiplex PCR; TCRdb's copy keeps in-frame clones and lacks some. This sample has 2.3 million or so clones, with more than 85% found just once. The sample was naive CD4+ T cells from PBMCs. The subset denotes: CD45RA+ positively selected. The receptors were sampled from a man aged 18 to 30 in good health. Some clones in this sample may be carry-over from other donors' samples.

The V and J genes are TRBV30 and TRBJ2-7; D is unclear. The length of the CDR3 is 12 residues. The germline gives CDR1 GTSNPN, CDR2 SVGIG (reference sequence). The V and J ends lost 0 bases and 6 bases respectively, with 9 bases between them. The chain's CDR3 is CAWSVDTGEQYF. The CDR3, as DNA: TGTGCCTGGAGTGTAGATACCGGCGAGCAGTACTTC. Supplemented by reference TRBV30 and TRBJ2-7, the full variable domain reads SQTIHQWPATLVQPVGSPLSLECTVEGTSNPNLYWYRQAAGRGLQLLFYSVGIGQISSEVPQNLSASRPQDRQFILSSKKLLLSDSGFYLCAWSVDTGEQYFGPGTRLTVT.

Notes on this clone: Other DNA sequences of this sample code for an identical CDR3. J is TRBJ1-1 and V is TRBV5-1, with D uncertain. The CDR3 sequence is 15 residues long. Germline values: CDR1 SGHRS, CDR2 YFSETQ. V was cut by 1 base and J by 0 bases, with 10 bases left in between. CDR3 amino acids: CASSLLGQMNTEAFF. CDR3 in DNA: TGCGCCAGCAGCTTGTTAGGGCAGATGAACACTGAAGCTTTCTTT.

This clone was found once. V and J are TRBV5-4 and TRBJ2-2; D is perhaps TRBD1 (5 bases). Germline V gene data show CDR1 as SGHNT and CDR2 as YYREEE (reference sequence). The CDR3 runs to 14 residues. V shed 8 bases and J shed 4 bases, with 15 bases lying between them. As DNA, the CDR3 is TGTGCCAGTTCAATTAGGGGTGGCACCGGGGAGCTGTTTTTT. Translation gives CASSIRGGTGELFF.

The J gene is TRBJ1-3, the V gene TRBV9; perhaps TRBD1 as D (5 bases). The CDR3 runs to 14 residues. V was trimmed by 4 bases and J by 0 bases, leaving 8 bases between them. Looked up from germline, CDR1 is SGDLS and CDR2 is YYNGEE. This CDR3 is CASSRGSSGNTIYF. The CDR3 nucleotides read TGTGCCAGCAGCCGGGGGAGCTCTGGAAACACCATATATTTT.

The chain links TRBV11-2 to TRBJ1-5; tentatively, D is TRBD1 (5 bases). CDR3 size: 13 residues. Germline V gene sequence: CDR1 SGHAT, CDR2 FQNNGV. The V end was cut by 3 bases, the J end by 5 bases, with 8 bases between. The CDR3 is CASSFTRDQPQHF. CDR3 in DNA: TGTGCCAGCAGCTTTACCAGGGATCAGCCCCAGCATTTT.

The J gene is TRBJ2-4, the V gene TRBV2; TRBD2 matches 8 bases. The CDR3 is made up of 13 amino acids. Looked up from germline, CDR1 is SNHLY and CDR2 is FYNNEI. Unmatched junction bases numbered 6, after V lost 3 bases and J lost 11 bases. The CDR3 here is CASSEGLGVVQYF. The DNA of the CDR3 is TGTGCCAGCAGTGAGGGACTAGGGGTCGTTCAGTACTTC.

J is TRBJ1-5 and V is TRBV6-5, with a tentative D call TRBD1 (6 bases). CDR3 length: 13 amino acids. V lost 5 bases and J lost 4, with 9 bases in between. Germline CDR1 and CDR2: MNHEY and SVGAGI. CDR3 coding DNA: TGTGCCAGCAGTATGGGGGCTAATCAGCCCCAGCATTTT. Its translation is CASSMGANQPQHF.

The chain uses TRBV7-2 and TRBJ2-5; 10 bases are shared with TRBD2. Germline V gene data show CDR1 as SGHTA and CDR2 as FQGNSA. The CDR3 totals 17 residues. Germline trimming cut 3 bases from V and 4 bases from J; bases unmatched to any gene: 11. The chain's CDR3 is CASSFKLAGALPETQYF. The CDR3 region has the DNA TGTGCCAGCAGCTTTAAGCTAGCGGGAGCCCTGCCAGAGACCCAGTACTTC.

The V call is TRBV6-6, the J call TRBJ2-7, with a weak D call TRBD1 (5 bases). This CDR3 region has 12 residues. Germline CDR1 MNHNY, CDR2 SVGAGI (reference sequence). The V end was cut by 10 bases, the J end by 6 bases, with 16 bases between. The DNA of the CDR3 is TGTGCCACCTCAGGGTCTCCCACCGAGCAGTACTTC. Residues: CATSGSPTEQYF.

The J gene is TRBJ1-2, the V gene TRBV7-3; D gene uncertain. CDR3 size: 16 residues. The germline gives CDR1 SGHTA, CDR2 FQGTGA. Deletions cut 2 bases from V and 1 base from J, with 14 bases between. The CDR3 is CASSLASGRYNYGYTF. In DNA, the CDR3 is TGTGCCAGCAGCTTAGCTTCTGGGCGGTATAACTATGGCTACACCTTC.